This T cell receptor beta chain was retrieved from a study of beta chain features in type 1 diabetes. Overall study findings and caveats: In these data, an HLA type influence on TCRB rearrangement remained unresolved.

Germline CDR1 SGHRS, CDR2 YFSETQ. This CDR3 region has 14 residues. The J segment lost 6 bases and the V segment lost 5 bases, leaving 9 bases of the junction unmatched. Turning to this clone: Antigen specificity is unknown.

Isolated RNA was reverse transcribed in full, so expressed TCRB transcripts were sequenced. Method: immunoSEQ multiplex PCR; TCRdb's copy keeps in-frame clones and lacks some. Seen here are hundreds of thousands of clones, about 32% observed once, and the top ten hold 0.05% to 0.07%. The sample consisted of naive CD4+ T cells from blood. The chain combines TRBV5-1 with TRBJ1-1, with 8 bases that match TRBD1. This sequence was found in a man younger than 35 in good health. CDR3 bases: TGCGCCAGCAGAAAGGGACAGGAATCAGCTGAAGCTTTCTTT. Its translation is CASRKGQESAEAFF.